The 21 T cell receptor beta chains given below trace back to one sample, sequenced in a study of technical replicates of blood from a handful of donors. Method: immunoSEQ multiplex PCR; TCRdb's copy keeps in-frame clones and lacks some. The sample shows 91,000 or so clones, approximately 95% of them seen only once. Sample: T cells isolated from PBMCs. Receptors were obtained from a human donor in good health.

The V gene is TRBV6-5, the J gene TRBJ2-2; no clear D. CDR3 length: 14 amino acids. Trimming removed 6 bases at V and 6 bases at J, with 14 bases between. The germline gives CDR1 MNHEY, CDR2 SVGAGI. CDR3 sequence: CASSPAVVAGELFF. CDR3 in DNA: TGTGCCAGCAGCCCCGCAGTGGTTGCCGGGGAGCTGTTTTTT.

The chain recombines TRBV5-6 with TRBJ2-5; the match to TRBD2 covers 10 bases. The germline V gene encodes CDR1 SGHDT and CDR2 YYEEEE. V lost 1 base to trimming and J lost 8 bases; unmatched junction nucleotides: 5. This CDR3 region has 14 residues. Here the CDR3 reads CASSLILAGETQYF. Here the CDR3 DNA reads TGTGCCAGCAGCTTGATTCTAGCGGGGGAAACCCAGTACTTC. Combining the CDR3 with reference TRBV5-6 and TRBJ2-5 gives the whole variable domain DAGVTQSPTHLIKTRGQQVTLRCSPKSGHDTVSWYQQALGQGPQFIFQYYEEEERQRGNFPDRFSGHQFPNYSSELNVNALLLGDSALYLCASSLILAGETQYFGPGTRLLVL.

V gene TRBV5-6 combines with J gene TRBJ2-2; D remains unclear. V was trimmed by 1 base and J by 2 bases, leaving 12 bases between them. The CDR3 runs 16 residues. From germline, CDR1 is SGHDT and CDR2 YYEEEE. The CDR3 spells CASSLPTESNTGELFF. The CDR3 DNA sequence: TGTGCCAGCAGCTTGCCGACTGAAAGCAACACCGGGGAGCTGTTTTTT.

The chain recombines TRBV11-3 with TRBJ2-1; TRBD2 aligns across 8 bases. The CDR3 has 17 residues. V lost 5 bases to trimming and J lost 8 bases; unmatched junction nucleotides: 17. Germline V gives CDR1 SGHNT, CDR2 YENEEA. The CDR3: CASSPRRGGPVVDEQFF. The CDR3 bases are TGTGCCAGCAGCCCCCGTCGGGGGGGGCCTGTTGTAGATGAGCAGTTCTTC.

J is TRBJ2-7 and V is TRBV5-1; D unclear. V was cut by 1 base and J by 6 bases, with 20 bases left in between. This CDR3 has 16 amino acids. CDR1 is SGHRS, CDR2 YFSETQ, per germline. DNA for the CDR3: TGCGCCAGCAGCTTGAGCCCCGAGACTCCCATACTCGAGCAGTACTTC. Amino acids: CASSLSPETPILEQYF.

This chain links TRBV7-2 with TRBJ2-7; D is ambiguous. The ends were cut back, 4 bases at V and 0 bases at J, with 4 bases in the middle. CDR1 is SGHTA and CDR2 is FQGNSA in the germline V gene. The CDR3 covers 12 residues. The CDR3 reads CASSSSSYEQYF. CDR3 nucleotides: TGTGCCAGCAGCTCGAGCTCCTACGAGCAGTACTTC. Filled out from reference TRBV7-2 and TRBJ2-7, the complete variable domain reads GAGVSQSPSNKVTEKGKDVELRCDPISGHTALYWYRQSLGQGLEFLIYFQGNSAPDKSGLPSDRFSAERTGGSVSTLTIQRTQQEDSAVYLCASSSSSYEQYFGPGTRLTVT.

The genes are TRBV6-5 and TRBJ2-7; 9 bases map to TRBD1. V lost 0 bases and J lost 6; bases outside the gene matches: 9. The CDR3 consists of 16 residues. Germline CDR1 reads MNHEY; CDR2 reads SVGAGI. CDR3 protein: CASSYSSGTGSAEQYF. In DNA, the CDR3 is TGTGCCAGCAGTTACTCTTCAGGGACAGGGTCCGCCGAGCAGTACTTC.

The CDR3 nucleotides are TGCGCCAGCAGCCAACTATTCGGGACAGGAAAAGAGGAGCCCCAGCATTTT. As protein: CASSQLFGTGKEEPQHF. The rearrangement links TRBV4-1 to TRBJ1-5, with TRBD1 identical over 8 bases. This CDR3 comprises 17 residues. Germline V gives CDR1 MGHRA, CDR2 YSYEKL. V lost 2 bases to trimming and J lost 8 bases; unmatched junction nucleotides: 14.

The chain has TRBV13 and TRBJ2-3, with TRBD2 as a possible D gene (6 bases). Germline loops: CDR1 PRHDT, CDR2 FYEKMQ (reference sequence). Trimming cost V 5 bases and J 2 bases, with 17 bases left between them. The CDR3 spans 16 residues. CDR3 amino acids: CASSNRTEGFTDTQYF. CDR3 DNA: TGTGCCAGCAGCAACCGGACGGAGGGATTCACAGATACGCAGTATTTT.

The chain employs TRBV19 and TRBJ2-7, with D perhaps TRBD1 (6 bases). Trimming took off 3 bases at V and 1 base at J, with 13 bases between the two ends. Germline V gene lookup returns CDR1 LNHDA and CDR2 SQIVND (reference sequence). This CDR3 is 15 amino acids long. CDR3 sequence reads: CASSINFGQSYEQYF. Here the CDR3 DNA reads TGTGCCAGTAGTATCAACTTCGGACAGTCCTACGAGCAGTACTTC.

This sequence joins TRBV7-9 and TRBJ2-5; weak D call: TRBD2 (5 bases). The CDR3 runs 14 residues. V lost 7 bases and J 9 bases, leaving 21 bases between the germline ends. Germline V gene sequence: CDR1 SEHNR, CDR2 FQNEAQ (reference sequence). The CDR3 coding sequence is TGTGCCAGCACCGGACCGGGATCGGGTTGGGCCCAGTACTTC. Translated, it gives CASTGPGSGWAQYF.

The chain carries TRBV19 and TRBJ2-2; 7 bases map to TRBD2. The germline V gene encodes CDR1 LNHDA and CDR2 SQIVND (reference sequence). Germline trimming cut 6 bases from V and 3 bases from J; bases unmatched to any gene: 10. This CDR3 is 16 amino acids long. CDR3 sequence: CASSPLSSGYTGELFF. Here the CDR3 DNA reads TGTGCCAGTAGCCCTTTGTCTAGCGGATACACCGGGGAGCTGTTTTTT.

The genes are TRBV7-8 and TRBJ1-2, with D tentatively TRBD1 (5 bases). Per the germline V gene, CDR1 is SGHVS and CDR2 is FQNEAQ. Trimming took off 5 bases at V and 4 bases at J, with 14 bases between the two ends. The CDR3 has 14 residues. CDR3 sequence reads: CASSLRGGLYGYTF. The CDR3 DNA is TGTGCCAGCAGCCTCCGCGGGGGTCTCTATGGCTACACCTTC.

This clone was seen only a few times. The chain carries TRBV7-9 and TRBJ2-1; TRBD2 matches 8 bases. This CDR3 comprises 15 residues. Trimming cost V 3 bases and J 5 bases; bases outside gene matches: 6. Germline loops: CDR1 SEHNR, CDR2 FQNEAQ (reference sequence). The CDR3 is CASSFPSGHNNEQFF. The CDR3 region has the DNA TGTGCCAGCAGCTTTCCTAGCGGGCACAACAATGAGCAGTTCTTC.

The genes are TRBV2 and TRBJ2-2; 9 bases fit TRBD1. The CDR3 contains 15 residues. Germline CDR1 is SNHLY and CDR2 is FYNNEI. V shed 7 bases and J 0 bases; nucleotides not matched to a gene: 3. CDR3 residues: CASKTGGANTGELFF. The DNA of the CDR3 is TGTGCCAGCAAAACAGGGGGCGCGAACACCGGGGAGCTGTTTTTT.

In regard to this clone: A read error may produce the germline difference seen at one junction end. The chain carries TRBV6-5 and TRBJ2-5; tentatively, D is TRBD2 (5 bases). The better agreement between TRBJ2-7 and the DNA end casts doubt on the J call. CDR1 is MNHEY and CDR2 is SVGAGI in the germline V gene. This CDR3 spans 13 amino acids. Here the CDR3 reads CASRSGSSHEQYF. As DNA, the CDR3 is TGTGCCAGCAGGTCGGGGTCCTCCCACGAGCAGTACTTC.

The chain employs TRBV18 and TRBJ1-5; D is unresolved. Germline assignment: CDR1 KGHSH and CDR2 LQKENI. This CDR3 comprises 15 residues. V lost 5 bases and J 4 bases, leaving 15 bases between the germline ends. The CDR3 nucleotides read TGTGCCAGCTCAGACCACGAGGCCTCGAATCAGCCCCAGCATTTT. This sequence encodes CASSDHEASNQPQHF.

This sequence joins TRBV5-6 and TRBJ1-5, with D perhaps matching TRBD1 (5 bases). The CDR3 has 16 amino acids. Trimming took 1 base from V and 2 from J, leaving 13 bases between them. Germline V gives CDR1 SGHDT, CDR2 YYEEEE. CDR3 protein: CASSLMRGIGNQPQHF. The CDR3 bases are TGTGCCAGCAGCTTGATGCGGGGGATAGGCAATCAGCCCCAGCATTTT. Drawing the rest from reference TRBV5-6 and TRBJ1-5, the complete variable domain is DAGVTQSPTHLIKTRGQQVTLRCSPKSGHDTVSWYQQALGQGPQFIFQYYEEEERQRGNFPDRFSGHQFPNYSSELNVNALLLGDSALYLCASSLMRGIGNQPQHFGDGTRLSIL.

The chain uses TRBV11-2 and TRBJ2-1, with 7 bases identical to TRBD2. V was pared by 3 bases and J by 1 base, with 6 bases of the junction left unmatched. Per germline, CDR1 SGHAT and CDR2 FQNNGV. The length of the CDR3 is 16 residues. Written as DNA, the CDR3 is TGTGCCAGCAGCTTGGCGAAGGGACTATCCTACAATGAGCAGTTCTTC. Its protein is CASSLAKGLSYNEQFF.

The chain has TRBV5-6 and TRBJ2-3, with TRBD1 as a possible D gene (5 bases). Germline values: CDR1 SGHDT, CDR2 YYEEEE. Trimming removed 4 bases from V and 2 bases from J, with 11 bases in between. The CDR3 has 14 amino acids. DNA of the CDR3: TGTGCCAGCAGCGGAAAGACAGTCACAGATACGCAGTATTTT. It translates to CASSGKTVTDTQYF.

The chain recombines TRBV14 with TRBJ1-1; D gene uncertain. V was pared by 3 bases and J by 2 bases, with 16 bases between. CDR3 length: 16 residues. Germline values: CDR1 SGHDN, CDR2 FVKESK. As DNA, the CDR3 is TGTGCCAGCAGCCACGATGTGACATTTTTAAACACTGAAGCTTTCTTT. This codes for CASSHDVTFLNTEAFF. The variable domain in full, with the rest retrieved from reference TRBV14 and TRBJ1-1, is EAGVTQFPSHSVIEKGQTVTLRCDPISGHDNLYWYRRVMGKEIKFLLHFVKESKQDESGMPNNRFLAERTGGTYSTLKVQPAELEDSGVYFCASSHDVTFLNTEAFFGQGTRLTVV.